A single T cell receptor (beta chain) is shown here with its context. Its antigen specificity is not known. No quality values exist for individual bases; no much larger clone is one base distant. Genomic DNA was extracted from sorted cells for sequencing of the TCRbeta CDR3 region. The immunoSEQ Assay was used to sequence the TCRbeta CDR3 regions. TCRdb mirrors the immuneACCESS table, restricted to in-frame sequences. Some clones are absent from its copies; in checked studies, under half trace to an unresolved V gene, and the reason for the others is unknown. This sample is represented by around 65,000 clones; 88% of them were singletons. The ten largest clones capture 4% to 5.5% of the sample. The entry originates in a study of OX40 agonist ivuxolimab in advanced cancers. In terms of the full investigation: Ivuxolimab was a fully human IgG2 agonistic monoclonal antibody targeting the costimulatory receptor OX40 (CD134). Intravenous ivuxolimab was administered to patients every 2 weeks at six dose levels: 0.01, 0.1, 0.3, 1.5, 3 and 10 mg/kg. Of the roughly 51 patients in dose escalation, about 19 had hepatocellular carcinoma, some 15 had melanoma, 9 had renal cell carcinoma and 9 had head and neck cancer. In the dose-escalation cohort, roughly four fifths of patients were male, and the mean age was roughly 60 years, with a range of about 23 to 90. Patients were allowed to have had prior anti-PD-1, anti-PD-L1 or anti-CTLA-4 therapy, and more than 35% of the dose-escalation patients had been treated with checkpoint inhibitors. Partial responses were achieved by three dose-escalation patients, of whom one had hepatocellular carcinoma and two had cutaneous melanoma. The point of sequencing TCRbeta in the periphery was to test whether ivuxolimab changed TCR sequence diversity and drove clonal T-cell expansion. The paper reports the monotherapy dose-escalation portion (N of about 47 patients) of the phase I ivuxolimab trial.

The trial excluded patients who had a history of autoimmune disease or who were on systemic immunosuppression. In every dose cohort, peripheral blood was drawn for TCR sequencing at baseline, cycle 4 day 1, and cycle 7 day 1. The samples were drawn from a first-in-human, open-label, multicenter phase I dose-escalation trial of ivuxolimab. Adults with locally advanced or metastatic melanoma, renal cell, hepatocellular, or head and neck squamous cell carcinoma were enrolled in the trial. CD4+ and CD8+ T cells were sorted separately from peripheral blood before TCR sequencing. General conclusions and limits of the study: Low levels of normalized T-cell clonal expansion were also seen in some nonresponding patients. Clonal expansion of both CD4+ and CD8+ blood T cells was observed from baseline to week 6 at doses 0.1 to 3.0 mg/kg. In the 0.1-3.0 mg/kg groups, partial responders had among the lowest normalized peripheral clonal expansion, particularly in CD8+ T cells. The antigen specificity of the clonally expanded peripheral T cells was not determined. On average, CD8+ T cells showed more expanded clones than CD4+ T cells after ivuxolimab.

The CDR3 numbers 12 residues from cysteine through phenylalanine. The read is trimmed to its CDR3 DNA, 36 bases read in frame from base 1. The CDR1 and CDR2 encoded by the germline V gene are MGHDK and SYGVNS. V lost 6 bases and J lost 8 bases; the stretch between them is 13 bases long. This receptor was obtained from an adult with an advanced solid tumor such as melanoma, head and neck, liver or kidney cancer. The sample consisted of CD4+ or CD8+ T cells sorted from blood, taken in a trial of the OX40 agonist ivuxolimab. This receptor chain uses TRBV25-1 and TRBJ1-1; the D gene is unclear. The CDR3 region: CASRGLGREAFF. The sequenced DNA is TGTGCCAGCAGAGGGTTGGGCAGAGAAGCTTTCTTT.